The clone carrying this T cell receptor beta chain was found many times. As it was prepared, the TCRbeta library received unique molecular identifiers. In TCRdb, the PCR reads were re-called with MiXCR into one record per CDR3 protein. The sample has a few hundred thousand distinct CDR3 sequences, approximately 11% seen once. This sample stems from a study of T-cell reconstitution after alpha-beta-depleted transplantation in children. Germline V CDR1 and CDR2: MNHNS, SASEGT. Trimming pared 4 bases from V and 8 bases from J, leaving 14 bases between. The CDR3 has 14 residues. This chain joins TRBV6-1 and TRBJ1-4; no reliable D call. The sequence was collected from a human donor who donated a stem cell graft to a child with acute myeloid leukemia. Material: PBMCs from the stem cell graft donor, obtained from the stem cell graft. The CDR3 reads CASSVERTGEKLFF. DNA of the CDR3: TGTGCCAGCAGTGTTGAGAGGACTGGGGAAAAACTGTTTTTT.